These 3 T cell receptor beta chains share one sample of origin, sequenced in a study of PD-1 blockade in classical Hodgkin lymphoma. Each patient's relapse followed autologous stem cell transplantation, and brentuximab vedotin exposure varied. Sequencing was performed with immunoSEQ multiplex PCR; in TCRdb, only in-frame clones are kept and a portion is missing. Among nearly 25,000 clones listed, roughly 80% were seen once. The sequencing here drew on peripheral blood mononuclear cells (PBMCs), taken at baseline. These receptor sequences come from a human donor with classical Hodgkin lymphoma.

This clone was observed once. The rearrangement links TRBV28 to TRBJ2-7; no definite D call. This CDR3 is built from 12 residues. Per the germline V gene, CDR1 is MDHEN and CDR2 is SYDVKM. With 7 bases removed from V and 6 bases from J, the gap between germline ends came to 13 bases. The CDR3 region has the DNA TGTGCCAGCACCCTTCCATCGGGCGAGCAGTACTTC. Residues: CASTLPSGEQYF.

The J gene is TRBJ2-7, the V gene TRBV5-1; D call uncertain. The V gene's germline CDR1 is SGHRS and CDR2 YFSETQ. V lost 4 bases and J 4 bases, leaving 12 bases between the germline ends. CDR3 length: 13 amino acids. The CDR3 DNA sequence: TGCGCCAGCAGCCACTCGGACGCGTACGAGCAGTACTTC. It is translated as CASSHSDAYEQYF.

V usage is TRBV19 and J usage is TRBJ1-6; 7 bases map to TRBD1. Germline values: CDR1 LNHDA, CDR2 SQIVND (reference sequence). The V gene end was trimmed by 6 bases and the J gene end by 3 bases; junction bases not matched to a gene: 5. This CDR3 has 15 residues. CDR3 nucleotides: TGTGCCAGTAGACAGGGGACAATCTATAATTCACCCCTCCACTTT. Its translation: CASRQGTIYNSPLHF. The full variable domain, its missing parts supplied by reference TRBV19 and TRBJ1-6, is DGGITQSPKYLFRKEGQNVTLSCEQNLNHDAMYWYRQDPGQGLRLIYYSQIVNDFQKGDIAEGYSVSREKKESFPLTVTSAQKNPTAFYLCASRQGTIYNSPLHFGNGTRLTVT.